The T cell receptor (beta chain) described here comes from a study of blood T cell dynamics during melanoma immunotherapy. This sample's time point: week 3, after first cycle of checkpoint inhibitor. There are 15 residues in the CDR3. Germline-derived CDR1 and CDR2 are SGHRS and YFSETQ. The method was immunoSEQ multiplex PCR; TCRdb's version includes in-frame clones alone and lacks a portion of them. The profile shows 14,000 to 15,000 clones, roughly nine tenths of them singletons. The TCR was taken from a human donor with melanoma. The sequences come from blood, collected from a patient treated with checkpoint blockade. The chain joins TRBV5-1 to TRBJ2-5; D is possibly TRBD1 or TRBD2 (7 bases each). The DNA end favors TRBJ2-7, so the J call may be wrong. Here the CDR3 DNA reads TGCGCCAGCAGCTTAATACAGGGGAGGGACTACGAGCAGTACTTC. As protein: CASSLIQGRDYEQYF.